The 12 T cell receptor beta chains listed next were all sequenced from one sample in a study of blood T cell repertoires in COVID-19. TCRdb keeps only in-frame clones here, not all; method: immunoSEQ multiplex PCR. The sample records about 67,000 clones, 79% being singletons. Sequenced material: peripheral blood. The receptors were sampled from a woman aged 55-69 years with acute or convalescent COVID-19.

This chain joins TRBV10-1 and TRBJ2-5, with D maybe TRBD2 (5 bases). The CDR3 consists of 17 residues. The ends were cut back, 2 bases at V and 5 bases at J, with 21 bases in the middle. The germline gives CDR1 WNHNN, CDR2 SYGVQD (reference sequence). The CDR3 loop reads CASSELPGKTVRETQYF. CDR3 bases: TGCGCCAGCAGTGAGCTCCCCGGGAAAACAGTTAGGGAGACCCAGTACTTC.

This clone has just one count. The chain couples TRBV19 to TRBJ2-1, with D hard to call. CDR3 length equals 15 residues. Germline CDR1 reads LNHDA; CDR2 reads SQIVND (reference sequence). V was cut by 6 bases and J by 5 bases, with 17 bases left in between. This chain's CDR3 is CASSLRNPLNNEQFF. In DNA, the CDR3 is TGTGCCAGTAGCCTCAGGAATCCCCTTAACAATGAGCAGTTCTTC.

The chain's CDR3 is CASSLEGLIVSPLHF. The DNA for the CDR3 is TGCGCCAGCAGCTTGGAGGGACTAATAGTTTCACCCCTCCACTTT. V gene TRBV5-1 combines with J gene TRBJ1-6, with TRBD1 as a possible D gene (5 bases). V shed 0 bases and J shed 9 bases, with 13 bases lying between them. The germline gives CDR1 SGHRS, CDR2 YFSETQ. The CDR3 spans 15 residues.

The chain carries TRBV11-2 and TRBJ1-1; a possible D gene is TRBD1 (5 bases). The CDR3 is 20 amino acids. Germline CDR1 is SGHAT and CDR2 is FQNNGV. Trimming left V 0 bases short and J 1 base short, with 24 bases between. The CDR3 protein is CASSLDRTPSPFQKNTEAFF. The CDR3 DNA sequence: TGTGCCAGCAGCTTAGATCGGACACCTAGTCCGTTTCAGAAGAACACTGAAGCTTTCTTT.

For the CDR3, the DNA is TGTGCCTCCCGACTAGACAGGGAATACACCGGGGAGCTGTTTTTT. It codes for CASRLDREYTGELFF. The chain combines TRBV10-3 with TRBJ2-2; tentative D call: TRBD1 (7 bases). V was shortened by 11 bases and J by 3 bases, with 19 bases between the two germline ends. Germline loops: CDR1 ENHRY, CDR2 SYGVKD. The CDR3 length is 15 residues.

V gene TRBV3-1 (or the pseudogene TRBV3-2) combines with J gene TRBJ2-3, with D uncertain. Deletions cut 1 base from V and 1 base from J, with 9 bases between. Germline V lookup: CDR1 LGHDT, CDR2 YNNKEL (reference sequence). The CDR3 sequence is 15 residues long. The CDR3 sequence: CASSQGAFGTDTQYF. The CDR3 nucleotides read TGTGCCAGCAGCCAAGGGGCCTTCGGCACAGATACGCAGTATTTT.

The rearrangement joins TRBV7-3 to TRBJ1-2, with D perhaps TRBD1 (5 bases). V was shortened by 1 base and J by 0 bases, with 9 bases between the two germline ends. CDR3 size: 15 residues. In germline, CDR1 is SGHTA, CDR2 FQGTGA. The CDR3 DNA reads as TGTGCCAGCAGCTTAATGGCGACAGCTAACTATGGCTACACCTTC. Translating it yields CASSLMATANYGYTF.

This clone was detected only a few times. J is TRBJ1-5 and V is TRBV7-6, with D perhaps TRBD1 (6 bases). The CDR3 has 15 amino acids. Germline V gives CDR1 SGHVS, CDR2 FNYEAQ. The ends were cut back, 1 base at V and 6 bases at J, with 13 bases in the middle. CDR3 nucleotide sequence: TGTGCCAGCAGCTTAGGAGGGGGAAGCGTTCAGCCCCAGCATTTT. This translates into CASSLGGGSVQPQHF. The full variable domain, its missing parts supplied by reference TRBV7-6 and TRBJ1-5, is GAGVSQSPRYKVTKRGQDVALRCDPISGHVSLYWYRQALGQGPEFLTYFNYEAQQDKSGLPNDRFSAERPEGSISTLTIQRTEQRDSAMYRCASSLGGGSVQPQHFGDGTRLSIL.

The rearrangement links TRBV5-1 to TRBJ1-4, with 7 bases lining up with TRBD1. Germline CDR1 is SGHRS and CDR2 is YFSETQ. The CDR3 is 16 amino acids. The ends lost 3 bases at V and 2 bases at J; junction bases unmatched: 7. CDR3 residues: CASSYIGQATNEKLFF. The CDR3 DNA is TGCGCCAGCAGCTACATTGGACAGGCCACTAATGAAAAACTGTTTTTT.

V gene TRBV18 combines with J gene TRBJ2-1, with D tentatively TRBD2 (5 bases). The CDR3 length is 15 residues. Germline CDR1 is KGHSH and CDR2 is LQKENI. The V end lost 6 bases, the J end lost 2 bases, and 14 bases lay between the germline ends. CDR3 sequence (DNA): TGTGCCAGCTCCCTGTATGGCGGGCCCTACAATGAGCAGTTCTTC. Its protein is CASSLYGGPYNEQFF.

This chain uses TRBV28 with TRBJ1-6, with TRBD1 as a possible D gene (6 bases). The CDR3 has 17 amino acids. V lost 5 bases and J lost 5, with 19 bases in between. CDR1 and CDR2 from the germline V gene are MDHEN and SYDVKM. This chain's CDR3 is CASSRAGEGEHNSPLHF. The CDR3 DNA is TGTGCCAGCAGTCGTGCAGGGGAGGGAGAACATAATTCACCCCTCCACTTT.

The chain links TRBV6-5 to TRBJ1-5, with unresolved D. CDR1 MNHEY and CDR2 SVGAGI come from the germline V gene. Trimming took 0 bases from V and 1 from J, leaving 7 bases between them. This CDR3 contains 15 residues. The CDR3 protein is CASSYSPGSNQPQHF. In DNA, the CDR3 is TGTGCCAGCAGTTACTCGCCGGGGAGCAATCAGCCCCAGCATTTT.